These T cell receptor beta chains were read from a single sample in a study of a mutant IDH1 vaccine in newly diagnosed glioma. Sequencing used immunoSEQ multiplex PCR; TCRdb keeps in-frame clones, though not all of them. Among about 43,000 clones listed, around 84% were seen once. These receptors' antigens are unknown. Sequencing used PBMCs, obtained from a glioma patient whose treatment included an IDH1 peptide vaccine. The source of these receptors is a woman in her late teens or twenties with glioma. Some clones in this sample may be carry-over from other donors' samples. The CDR3 runs from the conserved cysteine through the conserved F or W. The D gene is left open where the match is weak. Only some rows state a clone size, as once, few, many or a class for expanded clones.

v_gene,abundance,j_gene,d_gene,CDR3aa,CDR3nt
TRBV9,.,TRBJ2-2,TRBD1,CAIQPGTGGLGLGIGELFF,TGTGCCATCCAACCGGGGACAGGGGGCTTGGGGCTGGGGATCGGGGAGCTGTTTTTT
TRBV29-1,.,TRBJ1-1,.,CSAGSEAFF,TGCAGCGCTGGGTCCGAAGCTTTCTTT
TRBV19,.,TRBJ2-1,.,CASRTDRSSYNEQFF,TGTGCCAGTAGGACGGATAGAAGCTCCTACAATGAGCAGTTCTTC
TRBV7-2,.,TRBJ1-2,.,CASSSRARANYGYTF,TGTGCCAGCAGCTCCCGGGCACGAGCTAACTATGGCTACACCTTC
TRBV4-1,.,TRBJ1-5,TRBD1,CASNPGQGNQPQHF,TGCGCCAGCAACCCGGGACAGGGAAATCAGCCCCAGCATTTT
TRBV9,.,TRBJ2-3,.,CASSVVAGLPDTQYF,TGTGCCAGCAGCGTAGTGGCAGGGTTGCCAGATACGCAGTATTTT
TRBV19,.,TRBJ1-1,.,CASRSGEGTEAFF,TGTGCCAGTAGATCAGGGGAGGGAACTGAAGCTTTCTTT
TRBV19,.,TRBJ2-5,.,CASSRRRGAENALETQYF,TGTGCCAGTAGTAGAAGACGCGGGGCCGAAAATGCCCTAGAGACCCAGTACTTC
TRBV6-5,.,TRBJ1-5,.,CASSYGQDQPQHF,TGTGCCAGCAGTTACGGGCAAGATCAGCCCCAGCATTTT
TRBV20-1,few,TRBJ2-5,.,CSSGDQETQYF,TGCAGTTCGGGGGACCAAGAGACCCAGTACTTC
TRBV11-3,.,TRBJ2-5,.,CANGLRGSIEETQYF,TGTGCCAACGGCCTCAGGGGATCGATTGAAGAGACCCAGTACTTC
TRBV11-2,.,TRBJ2-5,.,CASSLERLAGAQYF,TGTGCCAGCAGCTTGGAGCGGCTAGCTGGGGCCCAGTACTTC
TRBV25-1,few,TRBJ1-5,.,CASSEDWQPQHF,TGTGCCAGCAGTGAAGACTGGCAGCCCCAGCATTTT
TRBV30,.,TRBJ2-7,.,CAWGRVRGPSYEQYF,TGTGCCTGGGGGAGGGTCAGGGGACCGTCCTACGAGCAGTACTTC
TRBV11-2,.,TRBJ1-3,.,CASSLFPEGSSGNTIYF,TGTGCCAGCAGCTTATTCCCCGAGGGCAGTTCTGGAAACACCATATATTTT
TRBV5-1,once,TRBJ1-3,TRBD1,CASSLGTGPMAIYF,TGCGCCAGCAGCCTTGGGACAGGGCCTATGGCCATATATTTT
TRBV5-4,.,TRBJ2-3,.,CASSSTAPQQYF,TGTGCCAGCAGCTCTACGGCGCCCCAGCAGTATTTT
TRBV19,.,TRBJ1-2,.,CASSNGPFYGYTF,TGTGCCAGTAGTAACGGGCCGTTTTATGGCTACACCTTC
TRBV5-8,.,TRBJ2-2,TRBD2,CASSLSGTRHRWELFF,TGTGCCAGCAGCTTGAGCGGGACTCGTCACCGTTGGGAGCTGTTTTTT
TRBV6-6,.,TRBJ2-1,.,CASSSSLSNEQFF,TGTGCCAGCAGTTCCTCCCTCAGCAATGAGCAGTTCTTC
TRBV2,.,TRBJ2-7,TRBD1,CASSFIGTGGTEQYF,TGTGCCAGCAGTTTTATCGGGACAGGGGGAACCGAGCAGTACTTC
TRBV30,.,TRBJ2-5,.,CAWRQETQYF,TGTGCCTGGAGGCAAGAGACCCAGTACTTC
TRBV7-6,.,TRBJ1-3,.,CASSPDISGNTIYF,TGTGCCAGCAGCCCAGACATTTCTGGAAACACCATATATTTT
TRBV7-2,.,TRBJ1-2,.,CASSYSVNIARDGYGYTF,TGTGCCAGCAGCTATTCCGTTAACATTGCCCGGGACGGCTATGGCTACACCTTC
TRBV30,.,TRBJ1-2,.,CAWRRPLRTNYGYTF,TGTGCCTGGAGACGCCCGCTACGGACTAACTATGGCTACACCTTC
TRBV30,.,TRBJ1-3,TRBD1,CAWSTGALGNTIYF,TGTGCCTGGAGTACAGGGGCGCTTGGAAACACCATATATTTT
TRBV11-3,.,TRBJ2-7,TRBD2,CASSLRGGSSYEQYF,TGTGCCAGCAGCTTACGGGGGGGAAGCTCCTACGAGCAGTACTTC
TRBV14,.,TRBJ2-5,TRBD2,CASSPRTSGQETQYF,TGTGCCAGCAGCCCCCGGACTAGCGGCCAAGAGACCCAGTACTTC
TRBV5-1,.,TRBJ2-7,.,CASSDSYEQYF,TGCGCCAGCAGCGACTCCTACGAGCAGTACTTC
TRBV5-4,.,TRBJ1-3,.,CASSFGRSGNTIYF,TGTGCCAGCAGCTTTGGCCGCTCTGGAAACACCATATATTTT
TRBV25-1,.,TRBJ1-6,.,CASSASGNSPLHF,TGTGCCAGTAGCGCTTCGGGTAATTCACCCCTCCACTTT
TRBV19,.,TRBJ1-1,.,CASSIDGFNTEAFF,TGTGCCAGTAGTATCGACGGATTCAACACTGAAGCTTTCTTT
TRBV4-2,.,TRBJ2-1,.,CASSQGRDNEQFF,TGTGCCAGCAGCCAAGGAAGGGACAATGAGCAGTTCTTC
TRBV4-1,.,TRBJ2-1,.,CASSQGTASNEQFF,TGCGCCAGCAGCCAAGGGACTGCCAGCAATGAGCAGTTCTTC
TRBV6-1,.,TRBJ1-2,.,CASSGAGLGGYTF,TGTGCCAGCAGTGGGGCAGGGCTGGGTGGCTACACCTTC
TRBV6-1,.,TRBJ1-4,TRBD1,CASTLQGSNEKLFF,TGTGCCAGCACCCTACAGGGGTCGAATGAAAAACTGTTTTTT